The clone carrying this T cell receptor (beta chain) was counted a few times. Antigen unknown. This sample is drawn from a study of CD8 T cells in ankylosing spondylitis. Findings of the study overall: Within ankylosing spondylitis blood, a TCR beta motif made up of eight highly homologous variants appeared to be characteristic.

TCRdb re-called the 5' RACE reads with MiXCR, one entry per CDR3 protein. The table has 190,000 or so distinct CDR3 sequences, 9.5% to 15% seen once. The V gene end was trimmed by 4 bases and the J gene end by 6 bases; junction bases not matched to a gene: 10. CDR1 and CDR2 from the germline V gene are MNHEY and SMNVEV (reference sequence). The CDR3 loop spans 17 amino acids. The TCR originated in a male donor with ankylosing spondylitis or in good health (not recorded which). The sequencing input was blood, either unsorted or a sorted T cell fraction (not recorded which). The chain links TRBV27 to TRBJ2-2, with 11 nucleotides matching TRBD2. DNA for the CDR3: TGTGCCAGCAGTTCGACTAGCGGGGCCCCGAGTCCCGGGGAGCTGTTTTTT. Protein sequence: CASSSTSGAPSPGELFF.